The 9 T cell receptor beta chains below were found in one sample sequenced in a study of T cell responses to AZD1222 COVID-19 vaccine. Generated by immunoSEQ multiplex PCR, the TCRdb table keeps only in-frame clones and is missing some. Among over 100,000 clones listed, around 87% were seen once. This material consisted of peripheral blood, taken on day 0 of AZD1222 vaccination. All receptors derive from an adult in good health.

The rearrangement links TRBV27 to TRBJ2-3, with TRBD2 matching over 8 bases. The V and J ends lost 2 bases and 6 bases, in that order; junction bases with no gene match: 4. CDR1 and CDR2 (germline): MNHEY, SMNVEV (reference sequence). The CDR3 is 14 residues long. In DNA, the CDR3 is TGTGCCAGCAGTTTAAGGAGACTAGCGGATACGCAGTATTTT. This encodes CASSLRRLADTQYF.

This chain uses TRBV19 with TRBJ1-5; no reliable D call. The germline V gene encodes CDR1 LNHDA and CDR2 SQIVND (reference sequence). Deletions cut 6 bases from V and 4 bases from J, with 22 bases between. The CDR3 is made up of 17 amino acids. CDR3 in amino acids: CASSPNRAGRTNQPQHF. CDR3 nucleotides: TGTGCCAGTAGCCCAAACCGGGCGGGGAGGACGAATCAGCCCCAGCATTTT.

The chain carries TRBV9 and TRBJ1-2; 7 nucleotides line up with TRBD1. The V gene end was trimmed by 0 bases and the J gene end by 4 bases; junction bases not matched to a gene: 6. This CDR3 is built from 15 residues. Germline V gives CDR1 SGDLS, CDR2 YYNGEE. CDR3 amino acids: CASSVAAGGTYGYTF. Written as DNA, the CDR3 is TGTGCCAGCAGCGTAGCGGCAGGGGGGACCTATGGCTACACCTTC.

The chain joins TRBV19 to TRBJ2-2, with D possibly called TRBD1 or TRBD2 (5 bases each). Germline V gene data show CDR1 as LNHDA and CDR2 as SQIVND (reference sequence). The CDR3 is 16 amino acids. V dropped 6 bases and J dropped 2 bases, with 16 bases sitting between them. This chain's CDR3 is CASRAFGTFNTGELFF. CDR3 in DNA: TGTGCCAGTAGGGCCTTTGGGACCTTCAACACCGGGGAGCTGTTTTTT. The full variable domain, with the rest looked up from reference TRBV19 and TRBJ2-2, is DGGITQSPKYLFRKEGQNVTLSCEQNLNHDAMYWYRQDPGQGLRLIYYSQIVNDFQKGDIAEGYSVSREKKESFPLTVTSAQKNPTAFYLCASRAFGTFNTGELFFGEGSRLTVL.

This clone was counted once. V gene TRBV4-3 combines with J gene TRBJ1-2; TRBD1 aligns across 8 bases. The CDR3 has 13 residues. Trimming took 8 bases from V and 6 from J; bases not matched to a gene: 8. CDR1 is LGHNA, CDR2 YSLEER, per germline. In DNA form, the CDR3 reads TGCGCCAGCTCATTCCAGACAGGGGATGGCTACACCTTC. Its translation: CASSFQTGDGYTF.

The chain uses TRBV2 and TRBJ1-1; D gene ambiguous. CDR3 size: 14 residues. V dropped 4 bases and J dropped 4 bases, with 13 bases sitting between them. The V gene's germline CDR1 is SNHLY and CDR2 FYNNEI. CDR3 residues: CASSAEREGTEAFF. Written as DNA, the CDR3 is TGTGCCAGCAGTGCGGAGAGGGAGGGCACTGAAGCTTTCTTT.

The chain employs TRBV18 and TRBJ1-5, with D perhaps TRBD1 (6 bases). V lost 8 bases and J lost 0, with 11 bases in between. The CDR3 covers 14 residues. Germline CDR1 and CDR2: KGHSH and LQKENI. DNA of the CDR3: TGTGCCAGCGCGACAGGAGTTAGCAATCAGCCCCAGCATTTT. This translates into CASATGVSNQPQHF.

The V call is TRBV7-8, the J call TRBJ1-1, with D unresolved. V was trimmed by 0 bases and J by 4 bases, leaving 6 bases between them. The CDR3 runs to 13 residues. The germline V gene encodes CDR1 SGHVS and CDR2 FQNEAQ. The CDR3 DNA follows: TGTGCCAGCAGCTTAGCCGGCCCCACTGAAGCTTTCTTT. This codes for CASSLAGPTEAFF. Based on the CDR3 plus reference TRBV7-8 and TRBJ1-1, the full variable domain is GAGVSQSPRYKVAKRGQDVALRCDPISGHVSLFWYQQALGQGPEFLTYFQNEAQLDKSGLPSDRFFAERPEGSVSTLKIQRTQQEDSAVYLCASSLAGPTEAFFGQGTRLTVV.

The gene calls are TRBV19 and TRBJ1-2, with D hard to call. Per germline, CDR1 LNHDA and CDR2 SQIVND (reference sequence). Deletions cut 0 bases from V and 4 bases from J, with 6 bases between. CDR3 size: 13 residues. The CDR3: CASSIDPSYGYTF. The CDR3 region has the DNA TGTGCCAGTAGTATAGACCCCAGCTATGGCTACACCTTC.